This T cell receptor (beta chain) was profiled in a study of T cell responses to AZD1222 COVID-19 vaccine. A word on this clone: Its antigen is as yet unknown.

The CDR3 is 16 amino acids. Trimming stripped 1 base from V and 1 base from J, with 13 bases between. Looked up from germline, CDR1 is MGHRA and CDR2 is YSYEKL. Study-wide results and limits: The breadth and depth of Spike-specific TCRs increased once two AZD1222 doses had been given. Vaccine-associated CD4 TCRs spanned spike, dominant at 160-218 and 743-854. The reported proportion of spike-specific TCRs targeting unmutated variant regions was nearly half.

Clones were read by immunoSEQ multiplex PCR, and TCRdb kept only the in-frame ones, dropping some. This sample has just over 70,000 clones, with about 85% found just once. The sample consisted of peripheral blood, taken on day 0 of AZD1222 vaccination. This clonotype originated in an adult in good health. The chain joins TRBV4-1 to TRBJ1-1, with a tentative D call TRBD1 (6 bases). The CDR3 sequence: CASSQALLGGNTEAFF. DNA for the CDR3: TGCGCCAGCAGCCAAGCACTATTAGGGGGGAACACTGAAGCTTTCTTT.